Following are 8 T cell receptor beta chains from one sample sequenced in a study of molecular identifiers for immune sequencing clone quantification. TCRdb independently ran MiXCR on the PCR reads; one entry per CDR3 protein. Found here are about 500,000 distinct CDR3 sequences, 20% to 25% of them singletons; the top ten hold under 0.85%. Specimen: naive CD8+ T cells from blood, with Jurkat cell RNA spiked in. The subset was: FACS-sorted CD8+CD4-CCR7+CD45RA+ naive T cells. These receptors all come from a human donor in good health. Some libraries in this study had Jurkat cell RNA spiked in.

This clonotype was counted ten times or more. The chain links TRBV19 to TRBJ2-2, with 8 bases that match TRBD1. This CDR3 spans 15 amino acids. Per the germline V gene, CDR1 is LNHDA and CDR2 is SQIVND (reference sequence). After removal of 5 bases from V and 4 bases from J, the junction contained 6 bases not matched to a gene. The CDR3 here is CASSPGQGLTGELFF. CDR3 in DNA: TGTGCCAGTAGTCCAGGACAGGGACTCACCGGGGAGCTGTTTTTT. Full variable domain (rest looked up from reference TRBV19 and TRBJ2-2): DGGITQSPKYLFRKEGQNVTLSCEQNLNHDAMYWYRQDPGQGLRLIYYSQIVNDFQKGDIAEGYSVSREKKESFPLTVTSAQKNPTAFYLCASSPGQGLTGELFFGEGSRLTVL.

This clonotype was detected a few times. The V call is TRBV30, the J call TRBJ2-2; D is ambiguous. CDR3 size: 14 residues. Germline V gene sequence: CDR1 GTSNPN, CDR2 SVGIG (reference sequence). V was clipped by 4 bases and J by 1 base, with 10 bases between them. CDR3 nucleotides: TGTGCCTGGACGGCTAGTGGGAACACCGGGGAGCTGTTTTTT. Its protein product is CAWTASGNTGELFF.

This clonotype occurred a few times. CDR3 nucleotide sequence: TGTGCCAGCAGTGAAGGGACAGGGGGCCATGGCTACACCTTC. Translation gives CASSEGTGGHGYTF. V gene TRBV2 combines with J gene TRBJ1-2, with 11 bases that match TRBD1. The V gene's germline CDR1 is SNHLY and CDR2 FYNNEI. Unmatched junction bases numbered 1, after V lost 1 base and J lost 6 bases. This CDR3 has 14 residues.

This clonotype was seen more than once but under ten times. The V call is TRBV20-1, the J call TRBJ2-3, with 10 positions matching TRBD2. Trimming took 4 bases from V and 4 from J; bases not matched to a gene: 14. The CDR3 is 17 amino acids. Germline V gene sequence: CDR1 DFQATT, CDR2 SNEGSKA (reference sequence). CDR3 nucleotides: TGCAGTGCTAACCCTTACTCTAGCGGGAGTTTATCAGATACGCAGTATTTT. The encoded protein is CSANPYSSGSLSDTQYF.

This clonotype occurred a few times. The genes are TRBV6-2 or TRBV6-3 and TRBJ2-7; 11 bases are shared with TRBD2. CDR1 and CDR2 from the germline V gene are MNHEY and SVGEGT. J was trimmed by 5 bases and V by 6 bases; bases with no gene match: 6. The CDR3 extends over 14 amino acids. CDR3 sequence: CASSLSGRAHEQYF. For the CDR3, the DNA is TGTGCCAGCAGCCTTAGCGGGAGGGCCCACGAGCAGTACTTC.

This clonotype was detected ten times or more. V gene TRBV9 combines with J gene TRBJ2-6; D uncertain. V was cut by 4 bases and J by 0 bases, with 11 bases left in between. This CDR3 spans 16 amino acids. The germline gives CDR1 SGDLS, CDR2 YYNGEE. CDR3 nucleotides: TGTGCCAGCAGCCCACAAGGGTCCTCTGGGGCCAACGTCCTGACTTTC. Translating it yields CASSPQGSSGANVLTF. Drawing the rest from reference TRBV9 and TRBJ2-6, the complete variable domain is DSGVTQTPKHLITATGQRVTLRCSPRSGDLSVYWYQQSLDQGLQFLIQYYNGEERAKGNILERFSAQQFPDLHSELNLSSLELGDSALYFCASSPQGSSGANVLTFGAGSRLTVL.

This clonotype was recorded a few times. This chain links TRBV28 with TRBJ1-3, with 9 bases aligning to TRBD1. Germline lookup yields CDR1 MDHEN and CDR2 SYDVKM. Unmatched junction bases numbered 5, after V lost 6 bases and J lost 8 bases. The CDR3 is 13 residues long. CDR3 in DNA: TGTGCCAGCAGCCCGGGACAGGGATACACCATATATTTT. Its translation is CASSPGQGYTIYF.

This clonotype was seen repeatedly, ten times or more. The gene calls are TRBV14 and TRBJ2-3; 7 bases fit TRBD1. The CDR3 spans 15 residues. Germline lookup yields CDR1 SGHDN and CDR2 FVKESK. V lost 4 bases and J lost 1; bases outside the gene matches: 5. The CDR3 DNA is TGTGCCAGCAGCCTACTAACAGGGGGCACAGATACGCAGTATTTT. Translating gives CASSLLTGGTDTQYF. The entire variable domain, with the rest obtained from reference TRBV14 and TRBJ2-3, is as follows: EAGVTQFPSHSVIEKGQTVTLRCDPISGHDNLYWYRRVMGKEIKFLLHFVKESKQDESGMPNNRFLAERTGGTYSTLKVQPAELEDSGVYFCASSLLTGGTDTQYFGPGTRLTVL.